The clone carrying this TCR beta chain was picked up one time. Its antigen remains unidentified. Using immunoSEQ multiplex PCR, the repertoire was profiled, and TCRdb retains in-frame clones only, with some absent. Of 110,000 to 150,000 clones listed, 70% to 90% were seen once; the top ten hold around 8%. This specimen comes from a study of T cell responses to AZD1222 COVID-19 vaccine. V dropped 2 bases and J dropped 5; count of bases not matched to a gene: 7. CDR1 and CDR2 (germline): KGHDR, SFDVKD. CDR3 length equals 15 residues. The study's findings and limits: Dominant CD4 TCR responses targeted spike regions 160-218 and 743-854.

The origin of this receptor is an adult in good health. The source material was peripheral blood, sampled on day 0 of AZD1222 vaccination. The chain links TRBV24-1 to TRBJ2-5; 7 bases map to TRBD1. The CDR3 is CATSDSRQGGETQYF. CDR3 DNA sequence: TGTGCCACCAGTGATTCTCGACAGGGCGGGGAGACCCAGTACTTC.